Listed below are T cell receptor beta chains from one sample, sequenced in a study of vaccination effects on CD4 cells after COVID-19. Their recognized antigens are unknown. This table comes from immunoSEQ multiplex PCR, and its TCRdb copy is limited to in-frame clones, with some not included. The sample shows over 60,000 clones, 74% of them seen only once. Sample: CD4+ T cells from PBMCs cultured with HCoV-229E spike peptides, taken after COVID-19 vaccination. These receptors all come from a human donor who received a COVID-19 vaccine. Each CDR3 is given with its conserved first and last residue. D genes are given only for firm matches. Part of the rows lack a size; the others show once, few, many or a class for expanded clones.

j_call v_call d_call clone_size cdr3_aa cdr3_nt
TRBJ2-2 TRBV15 TRBD2 NA CATSRTGTTITGELFF TGTGCCACCAGCAGAACCGGGACTACAATAACCGGGGAGCTGTTTTTT
TRBJ1-6 TRBV5-1 NA once CASSGELINSPLHF TGCGCCAGCAGCGGGGAGCTCATTAATTCACCCCTCCACTTT
TRBJ2-2 TRBV24-1 TRBD1 few CATSDPGQKNTGELFF TGTGCCACCAGTGACCCGGGACAGAAGAACACCGGGGAGCTGTTTTTT
TRBJ1-2 TRBV3-1/TRBV3-2 NA NA CASSQAAGNYGYTF TGTGCCAGCAGCCAAGCCGCCGGGAACTATGGCTACACCTTC
TRBJ2-2 TRBV3-1/TRBV3-2 TRBD2 NA CASRFGGSNTGELFF TGTGCCAGCAGGTTCGGGGGGTCGAACACCGGGGAGCTGTTTTTT
TRBJ2-2 TRBV7-3 TRBD1 NA CASSLVAQGANTGELFF TGTGCCAGCAGCTTAGTGGCGCAGGGGGCGAACACCGGGGAGCTGTTTTTT
TRBJ2-1 TRBV5-1 NA NA CASSLVAGQGNEQFF TGCGCCAGCAGCTTGGTTGCAGGGCAGGGCAATGAGCAGTTCTTC
TRBJ1-3 TRBV7-8 NA NA CASSARRISGNTIYF TGTGCCAGCAGCGCCCGACGGATCTCTGGAAACACCATATATTTT
TRBJ1-2 TRBV7-2 TRBD1 NA CASSDGQGYGYTF TGTGCCAGCAGCGACGGACAGGGTTATGGCTACACCTTC
TRBJ1-2 TRBV2 NA NA CASGQQQGGYTF TGTGCCAGCGGGCAACAACAGGGTGGCTACACCTTC
TRBJ1-2 TRBV19 NA NA CASSYGSQFGYTF TGTGCCAGTAGTTACGGGTCCCAATTTGGCTACACCTTC
TRBJ2-5 TRBV3-1/TRBV3-2 NA NA CASTKRTSSRETQYF TGTGCCAGCACTAAAAGGACATCCTCCAGGGAGACCCAGTACTTC
TRBJ1-5 TRBV28 NA NA CASSSRQPQHF TGTGCCAGCAGCTCCCGGCAGCCCCAGCATTTT
TRBJ2-3 TRBV4-2 NA NA CASSQHRGTSPGDTQYF TGTGCCAGCAGCCAGCACAGGGGGACTAGCCCTGGAGATACGCAGTATTTT
TRBJ2-5 TRBV5-4 TRBD2 NA CASSLGGGYQETQYF TGTGCCAGCAGCTTGGGGGGGGGTTACCAAGAGACCCAGTACTTC
TRBJ1-3 TRBV28 NA NA CASSLDSRSGNTIYF TGTGCCAGCAGTTTGGACAGCCGCTCTGGAAACACCATATATTTT
TRBJ2-2 TRBV3-1/TRBV3-2 NA NA CASRTLTNTGELFF TGTGCCAGCCGCACCCTAACGAACACCGGGGAGCTGTTTTTT
TRBJ2-1 TRBV4-3 NA NA CASSILQDPPYNEQFF TGCGCCAGCAGCATTTTGCAGGATCCCCCTTACAATGAGCAGTTCTTC
TRBJ2-3 TRBV5-1 NA NA CASSSPRTEPSTDTQYF TGCGCCAGCAGCTCCCCCCGGACAGAACCTAGCACAGATACGCAGTATTTT
TRBJ2-5 TRBV9 TRBD2 NA CASSPGVLTVGGAQYF TGTGCCAGCAGCCCTGGGGTCCTAACCGTCGGGGGGGCCCAGTACTTC
TRBJ2-5 TRBV19 NA NA CASSPRAGNHPETQYF TGTGCCAGTAGTCCCCGGGCCGGGAACCACCCAGAGACCCAGTACTTC
TRBJ1-2 TRBV19 NA NA CASSIPRTVRHYGYTF TGTGCCAGTAGTATTCCCCGGACAGTCAGGCACTATGGCTACACCTTC
TRBJ2-2 TRBV2 TRBD1 NA CASSTTGGSTGELFF TGTGCCAGCAGCACTACAGGGGGTAGCACCGGGGAGCTGTTTTTT
TRBJ1-3 TRBV7-8 TRBD1 NA CASSLGIGGQGAGNTIYF TGTGCCAGCAGCTTAGGTATCGGCGGACAGGGGGCTGGAAACACCATATATTTT
TRBJ1-5 TRBV12-2 NA NA CASRLSGTGSCQPQHF TGTGCAAGTCGCTTGTCCGGGACAGGGAGTTGTCAGCCCCAGCATTTT
TRBJ2-3 TRBV24-1 TRBD1 NA CATSDFGTVQASTDTQYF TGTGCCACCAGTGATTTTGGGACAGTACAAGCTAGCACAGATACGCAGTATTTT
TRBJ2-2 TRBV12-5 NA NA CASGRGGGTGELFF TGTGCTAGCGGCCGAGGGGGGGGCACCGGGGAGCTGTTTTTT
TRBJ1-6 TRBV7-3 TRBD1 once CASSHGQDNSPLHF TGTGCCAGCAGCCATGGACAGGATAATTCACCCCTCCACTTT
TRBJ2-2 TRBV11-3 NA NA CASSMNTGELFF TGTGCCAGCAGCATGAACACCGGGGAGCTGTTTTTT
TRBJ2-2 TRBV10-2 TRBD1 once CASSARDRNTGELFF TGCGCCAGCAGTGCAAGGGACAGAAACACCGGGGAGCTGTTTTTT
TRBJ1-3 TRBV7-2 NA NA CASSLSGDTIYF TGTGCCAGCAGCCTCAGTGGAGACACCATATATTTT
TRBJ1-4 TRBV2 NA NA CASSETSTNEKLFF TGTGCCAGCAGTGAAACCTCAACTAATGAAAAACTGTTTTTT
TRBJ1-4 TRBV4-2 TRBD1 NA CASSQDGRRDSEKLFF TGTGCCAGCAGCCAAGATGGAAGAAGGGACAGCGAAAAACTGTTTTTT
TRBJ1-1 TRBV6-5 NA NA CASTRRTVGTEAFF TGTGCCAGCACTCGAAGGACAGTCGGCACTGAAGCTTTCTTT
TRBJ1-1 TRBV27 NA NA CASSFRRNTEAFF TGTGCCAGCAGTTTTAGGCGTAACACTGAAGCTTTCTTT
TRBJ2-1 TRBV3-1/TRBV3-2 NA NA CASSQEGSVRYNEQFF TGTGCCAGCAGCCAAGAGGGGTCCGTAAGATACAATGAGCAGTTCTTC
TRBJ1-3 TRBV10-2 NA NA CASSVGSGNTIYF TGCGCCAGCAGTGTGGGCTCTGGAAACACCATATATTTT
TRBJ1-2 TRBV28 NA NA CASSLLLVFTF TGTGCCAGCAGTTTATTATTAGTATTCACCTTC
TRBJ2-3 TRBV19 NA NA CASSIDRGRFADTQYF TGTGCCAGTAGTATAGACAGGGGTCGTTTCGCAGATACGCAGTATTTT
TRBJ1-1 TRBV5-4 NA NA CASSFGNTEAFF TGTGCCAGCAGCTTTGGGAACACTGAAGCTTTCTTT
TRBJ1-1 TRBV5-1 NA once CASSLELTNTEAFF TGCGCCAGCAGCTTGGAACTGACGAACACTGAAGCTTTCTTT
TRBJ1-5 TRBV5-8 NA NA CASSVDGDQPQHF TGTGCCAGCAGCGTGGACGGAGATCAGCCCCAGCATTTT
TRBJ1-2 TRBV19 NA NA CASSINSLNYGYTF TGTGCCAGTAGTATAAACAGCCTTAACTATGGCTACACCTTC
TRBJ1-2 TRBV5-4 TRBD1 NA CASSLEGAGYGYTF TGTGCCAGCAGCTTGGAGGGGGCGGGTTATGGCTACACCTTC
TRBJ1-4 TRBV7-2 NA NA CASSLDFVGLSNEKLFF TGTGCCAGCAGCTTAGATTTCGTGGGGTTGTCTAATGAAAAACTGTTTTTT
TRBJ1-1 TRBV6-5 NA NA CASSYASNTEAFF TGTGCCAGCAGTTACGCCTCAAACACTGAAGCTTTCTTT
TRBJ1-3 TRBV5-1 TRBD1 NA CASSFSGTGKSYGGNTIYF TGCGCCAGCAGCTTCTCCGGGACAGGGAAAAGTTACGGGGGAAACACCATATATTTT
TRBJ1-4 TRBV9 NA NA CASSVVELGGKLFF TGTGCCAGCAGCGTAGTTGAATTGGGGGGAAAACTGTTTTTT
TRBJ1-4 TRBV4-1 TRBD1 NA CASSQVFRTGVGEKLFF TGCGCCAGCAGCCAAGTATTCCGGACAGGGGTGGGTGAAAAACTGTTTTTT
TRBJ1-2 TRBV6-2/TRBV6-3 NA NA CASSYDTYYGYTF TGTGCCAGCAGTTACGACACATACTATGGCTACACCTTC
TRBJ1-2 TRBV5-1 TRBD1 NA CASRFLGQGLFNYGYTF TGCGCCAGCAGGTTTCTTGGACAGGGCCTTTTTAACTATGGCTACACCTTC
TRBJ2-1 TRBV28 NA NA CASRTRDGYNEQFF TGTGCCAGCAGGACCCGGGACGGATACAATGAGCAGTTCTTC
TRBJ1-2 TRBV24-1 TRBD1 NA CATSDARGQSYGYTF TGTGCCACCAGTGATGCACGGGGACAGTCGTATGGCTACACCTTC
TRBJ1-2 TRBV4-1 NA NA CASSQAMDGYTF TGCGCCAGCAGCCAAGCGATGGATGGCTACACCTTC
TRBJ2-3 TRBV30 TRBD1 NA CAWSVQGGLEDTQYF TGTGCCTGGAGTGTACAGGGGGGATTAGAAGATACGCAGTATTTT
TRBJ2-3 TRBV28 NA NA CASAPGGPTDTQYF TGTGCCAGTGCCCCGGGGGGCCCCACAGATACGCAGTATTTT
TRBJ1-1 TRBV24-1 NA NA CATDRGFGEAFF TGTGCCACCGACCGGGGGTTTGGTGAAGCTTTCTTT
TRBJ2-3 TRBV29-1 TRBD2 NA CSAVRQGGVDTQYF TGCAGCGCCGTTCGGCAGGGAGGGGTGGATACGCAGTATTTT
TRBJ1-5 TRBV12-3/TRBV12-4 NA NA CASSLKGNQPQHF TGTGCCAGCAGTTTAAAGGGGAATCAGCCCCAGCATTTT